The source of this TCR beta chain is a study of naive and memory T cell subsets. The length of the CDR3 is 11 residues. Per the germline V gene, CDR1 is MDHEN and CDR2 is SYDVKM. V gave up 5 bases and J gave up 9 bases, with 5 bases separating them. Turning to this clonotype: The antigen remains unidentified.

Study outcomes and limitations: TCR abundance followed a power law differing between naive and memory subsets. A few larger clonotypes appeared in naive repertoires, especially CD8, possibly memory cells re-expressing CD45RA.

Two oligonucleotides, mixed equimolar, formed the beta constant-region primer covering TRBC1 and TRBC2. The ligated cDNA underwent four PCR rounds using SP2 and nested alpha and beta constant-region primers. TCRdb processed the UMI-ligation and nested PCR reads anew with MiXCR; each CDR3 protein has one entry. The sample consists of over 110,000 distinct CDR3 sequences, 15% to 25% of them appearing once. Alpha and beta libraries were amplified separately from the second PCR onward. This chain uses TRBV28 with TRBJ1-6; D not resolved. The source of this sequence is a human donor in good health. Source material: naive CD8+ T cells from blood. The CDR3 bases are TGTGCCAGCAGTATGAGTTCACCCCTCCACTTT. It translates to CASSMSSPLHF. The full variable domain, completed using reference TRBV28 and TRBJ1-6, is DVKVTQSSRYLVKRTGEKVFLECVQDMDHENMFWYRQDPGLGLRLIYFSYDVKMKEKGDIPEGYSVSREKKERFSLILESASTNQTSMYLCASSMSSPLHFGNGTRLTVT.